Below, one TCR beta chain is given with its context. The source of the sample is a study of blood T cell repertoires in COVID-19. Germline V gene sequence: CDR1 MNHNS, CDR2 SASEGT. V was clipped by 2 bases and J by 4 bases; unmatched bases: 2. This CDR3 has 14 residues. Profiled with immunoSEQ multiplex PCR; TCRdb holds only in-frame clones, not every one. The profile shows about 200,000 clones, approximately 89% of them singletons. This TCR came from a woman aged 35 to 49 with acute or convalescent COVID-19. The V gene is TRBV6-1, the J gene TRBJ1-3; 7 positions match TRBD1. The sample comprised peripheral blood. The CDR3 protein is CASSEIRGGNTIYF. The DNA for the CDR3 is TGTGCCAGCAGTGAAATCAGGGGGGGAAACACCATATATTTT.